The TCR beta chain described here comes from a study of T cell responses to AZD1222 COVID-19 vaccine. Clones were read by immunoSEQ multiplex PCR, and TCRdb kept only the in-frame ones, dropping some. The sample holds 50,000 to 65,000 clones; about 87% are singletons and the top ten take around 5%. With respect to this clone: Its antigen is unknown.

Study observations and caveats: Spike as a whole was targeted by vaccine-associated CD4 TCRs, dominant at 160-218 and 743-854. Reportedly, close to half of spike-specific TCRs are directed against unmutated variant regions.

Germline CDR1 SGHRS, CDR2 YFSETQ. V was clipped by 0 bases and J by 3 bases, with 7 bases between them. CDR3 length: 14 residues. The sequence was collected from an adult in good health. Sequenced material: peripheral blood, taken on day 0 of AZD1222 vaccination. This chain connects TRBV5-1 to TRBJ2-1; no firm D call. CDR3 in DNA: TGCGCCAGCAGCTTGGATAAGGGCTACAATGAGCAGTTCTTC. It yields the protein CASSLDKGYNEQFF. Supplemented by reference TRBV5-1 and TRBJ2-1, the full variable domain reads KAGVTQTPRYLIKTRGQQVTLSCSPISGHRSVSWYQQTPGQGLQFLFEYFSETQRNKGNFPGRFSGRQFSNSRSEMNVSTLELGDSALYLCASSLDKGYNEQFFGPGTRLTVL.